The 26 T cell receptor beta chains below come from one sample, sequenced in a study of blood T cell repertoires in COVID-19. Assay used: immunoSEQ multiplex PCR; TCRdb lists only in-frame clones, some missing. The sample has some 150,000 clones, about 87% seen once. Sequences were obtained from peripheral blood. These receptor sequences come from a human donor in a cohort sampled during active COVID-19.

This rearrangement joins TRBV28 to TRBJ2-1; D might be TRBD2 (6 bases). The germline CDR1 and CDR2 sequences are MDHEN and SYDVKM. The CDR3 is made up of 15 amino acids. Trimming shortened V by 5 bases and J by 7 bases, and 18 bases separated the two germline ends. The chain's CDR3 is CASSVGLGFDNEQFF. In DNA, the CDR3 is TGTGCCAGCAGTGTGGGACTGGGCTTTGATAATGAGCAGTTCTTC.

V gene TRBV3-1 (or the pseudogene TRBV3-2) combines with J gene TRBJ2-5, with TRBD2 matching over 9 bases. CDR3 length: 17 residues. The ends lost 0 bases at V and 2 bases at J; junction bases unmatched: 7. Looked up from germline, CDR1 is LGHDT and CDR2 is YNNKEL (reference sequence). CDR3 nucleotide sequence: TGTGCCAGCAGCCAAGAGGGTTTGCTAGCGGGGCAAGAGACCCAGTACTTC. Its protein is CASSQEGLLAGQETQYF.

This sequence joins TRBV6-6 and TRBJ2-3; the D gene is possibly TRBD1 (6 bases). The CDR3 contains 14 residues. V was shortened by 6 bases and J by 0 bases, with 10 bases between the two germline ends. In germline, CDR1 is MNHNY, CDR2 SVGAGI (reference sequence). For the CDR3, the DNA is TGTGCCAGCAGCCCAAGGGGGAGCACAGATACGCAGTATTTT. Amino acid sequence: CASSPRGSTDTQYF.

The chain carries TRBV6-5 and TRBJ1-1, with D possibly TRBD1 on 6 matching bases. V was pared by 0 bases and J by 1 base, with 6 bases between. Germline lookup yields CDR1 MNHEY and CDR2 SVGAGI. This CDR3 region has 14 residues. CDR3 nucleotides: TGTGCCAGCAGTTACTCGGACAGGAACACTGAAGCTTTCTTT. This sequence encodes CASSYSDRNTEAFF.

This chain uses TRBV30 with TRBJ1-5; D gene unclear. Germline CDR1 is GTSNPN and CDR2 is SVGIG (reference sequence). Deletions cut 2 bases from V and 3 bases from J, with 8 bases between. This CDR3 is built from 13 residues. For the CDR3, the DNA is TGTGCCTGGAGTAGTCAGGACAATCAGCCCCAGCATTTT. It translates to CAWSSQDNQPQHF.

This clone has just one count. The J gene is TRBJ2-1, the V gene TRBV9; 8 bases line up with TRBD2. The length of the CDR3 is 14 residues. Germline V lookup: CDR1 SGDLS, CDR2 YYNGEE. J gave up 2 bases and V 5 bases, and 3 bases lay outside the gene matches. CDR3 protein: CASSDSGTYNEQFF. The CDR3 DNA reads as TGTGCCAGCAGTGATAGCGGGACCTACAATGAGCAGTTCTTC. Supplemented by reference TRBV9 and TRBJ2-1, the full variable domain reads DSGVTQTPKHLITATGQRVTLRCSPRSGDLSVYWYQQSLDQGLQFLIQYYNGEERAKGNILERFSAQQFPDLHSELNLSSLELGDSALYFCASSDSGTYNEQFFGPGTRLTVL.

V usage is TRBV28 and J usage is TRBJ1-1, with D perhaps matching TRBD1 (6 bases). The germline V gene has CDR1 MDHEN and CDR2 SYDVKM. V shed 1 base and J shed 12 bases, with 12 bases lying between them. The CDR3 length is 12 residues. CDR3 loop: CASSLLRQGTFF. CDR3 in DNA: TGTGCCAGCAGTTTATTACGCCAGGGGACTTTCTTT.

The V call is TRBV18, the J call TRBJ2-5, with D perhaps matching TRBD2 (5 bases). There are 14 residues in the CDR3. V shed 2 bases and J shed 0 bases, with 7 bases lying between them. Germline CDR1 reads KGHSH; CDR2 reads LQKENI. CDR3 amino acids: CASSPLDYQETQYF. In DNA form, the CDR3 reads TGTGCCAGCTCACCATTGGACTACCAAGAGACCCAGTACTTC.

The V and J genes are TRBV5-6 and TRBJ2-7, with a possible D match to TRBD2 (6 bases). The germline gives CDR1 SGHDT, CDR2 YYEEEE. This CDR3 comprises 16 residues. V was trimmed by 2 bases and J by 7 bases, leaving 22 bases between them. CDR3 coding DNA: TGTGCCAGCAGCTTTAATAAAGGGGCTTCCCGGGAGGAGCAGTACTTC. Translating gives CASSFNKGASREEQYF.

This clone appeared once. CDR3: CASSQVGSGYGTGELFF. CDR3 bases: TGTGCCAGCAGCCAAGTCGGATCCGGGTACGGCACCGGGGAGCTGTTTTTT. V gene TRBV3-1 (or the pseudogene TRBV3-2) combines with J gene TRBJ2-2; no clear D gene. Trimming stripped 1 base from V and 4 bases from J, with 16 bases between. Germline CDR1 is LGHDT and CDR2 is YNNKEL (reference sequence). This CDR3 has 17 amino acids.

The rearrangement links TRBV29-1 to TRBJ1-2; D remains unclear. CDR3 length equals 13 residues. V was trimmed by 6 bases and J by 4 bases, leaving 15 bases between them. CDR1 is SQVTM, CDR2 ANQGSEA, per germline. DNA of the CDR3: TGCAGCGTCGGAACTGCAGCGGGCTATGGCTACACCTTC. Translation: CSVGTAAGYGYTF.

This sequence joins TRBV3-1 (or the pseudogene TRBV3-2) and TRBJ2-3, with 14 bases aligning to TRBD2. Losses at the gene ends were 4 bases for V and 5 bases for J; bases not matched to a gene: 5. The CDR3 covers 16 residues. The germline V gene encodes CDR1 LGHDT and CDR2 YNNKEL (reference sequence). This chain's CDR3 is CASSPTGLAGEDTQYF. CDR3 sequence (DNA): TGTGCCAGCAGCCCTACGGGACTAGCGGGGGAAGATACGCAGTATTTT.

In its sample, this clone was seen a few times. This sequence joins TRBV10-2 and TRBJ1-2; 10 bases match TRBD1. This CDR3 is built from 14 residues. V trimming: 6 bases; J trimming: 9 bases; junction bases outside the gene matches: 10. Per germline, CDR1 WSHSY and CDR2 SAAADI. The CDR3 sequence: CASRQTGQGDRYTF. In DNA, the CDR3 is TGCGCCAGCAGACAGACCGGACAGGGGGATCGCTACACCTTC.

The V call is TRBV5-6, the J call TRBJ2-5; 7 bases align to TRBD2. The germline gives CDR1 SGHDT, CDR2 YYEEEE. The J segment lost 6 bases and the V segment lost 2 bases, leaving 4 bases of the junction unmatched. This CDR3 is built from 13 residues. The DNA of the CDR3 is TGTGCCAGCAGCTTTTTGCGGGAGCAGACCCAGTACTTC. It codes for CASSFLREQTQYF.

For this clone: Relative to the germline gene, one junction end is altered; a read error may explain this. The rearrangement uses TRBV7-7 and TRBJ2-2; 7 positions match TRBD1. There are 15 residues in the CDR3. Germline V lookup: CDR1 SSHAT, CDR2 FNYEAQ (reference sequence). This CDR3 reads CASSLYTTGAGELFF. CDR3 coding DNA: TGTGCTAGCAGCTTATATACTACAGGGGCCGGGGAGCTGTTTTTT.

This chain links TRBV29-1 with TRBJ2-1, with D maybe TRBD1 (5 bases). There are 13 residues in the CDR3. Trimming shortened V by 6 bases and J by 9 bases, and 18 bases separated the two germline ends. In germline, CDR1 is SQVTM, CDR2 ANQGSEA. The CDR3 here is CSVSKTVLPEQFF. CDR3 sequence (DNA): TGCAGCGTGAGCAAGACAGTTCTTCCTGAGCAGTTCTTC.

The chain joins TRBV4-2 to TRBJ2-7; D is perhaps TRBD2 (7 bases). V was trimmed by 0 bases and J by 5 bases, leaving 20 bases between them. CDR3 length: 17 residues. Looked up from germline, CDR1 is LGHNA and CDR2 is YNFKEQ. CDR3 amino acids: CASSQEGSAGARHEQYF. The CDR3 nucleotides read TGTGCCAGCAGCCAAGAAGGATCGGCGGGGGCCCGCCACGAGCAGTACTTC.

The chain combines TRBV6-5 with TRBJ1-6, with TRBD1 as a possible D gene (6 bases). CDR1 is MNHEY, CDR2 SVGAGI, per germline. The CDR3 is made up of 15 amino acids. The V end was cut by 6 bases, the J end by 7 bases, with 16 bases between. The chain's CDR3 is CASRGQGKKNSPLHF. The CDR3 DNA is TGTGCCAGCAGAGGGCAGGGGAAAAAAAATTCACCCCTCCACTTT.

The CDR3: CATSNFATYNEQFF. Written as DNA, the CDR3 is TGTGCCACCAGCAACTTTGCCACCTACAATGAGCAGTTCTTC. The chain couples TRBV15 to TRBJ2-1, with D uncertain. Between the trimmed V and J ends, which lost 4 bases and 2 bases, there was a span of 9 bases. Germline V gene sequence: CDR1 LNHNV, CDR2 YYDKDF (reference sequence). CDR3 length: 14 residues.

This rearrangement joins TRBV28 to TRBJ1-3, with 10 bases lining up with TRBD1. V gave up 5 bases and J gave up 4 bases; unmatched junction bases: 5. This CDR3 has 15 residues. Germline V gene sequence: CDR1 MDHEN, CDR2 SYDVKM. CDR3 loop: CASSTLGQGGNTIYF. The DNA of the CDR3 is TGTGCCAGCAGTACCCTGGGACAGGGGGGAAACACCATATATTTT.

The chain is built from TRBV3-1 (or the pseudogene TRBV3-2) and TRBJ2-1; 9 bases are shared with TRBD2. The CDR3 loop spans 15 amino acids. Germline values: CDR1 LGHDT, CDR2 YNNKEL (reference sequence). The junction had 8 bases not matched to a gene; V was cut back by 3 bases and J by 8 bases. DNA of the CDR3: TGTGCCAGCAGCCATGGGAGCGGGGGGACGCATGAGCAGTTCTTC. Translated, it gives CASSHGSGGTHEQFF.

The chain employs TRBV19 and TRBJ2-7, with 9 bases lining up with TRBD2. Germline V gene data show CDR1 as LNHDA and CDR2 as SQIVND (reference sequence). The CDR3 spans 14 residues. The trim removed 5 bases at V and 5 bases at J, leaving 7 bases unmatched. CDR3 loop: CASSVLAGVNEQYF. CDR3 DNA: TGTGCCAGTAGTGTATTAGCGGGAGTGAACGAGCAGTACTTC.

V usage is TRBV28 and J usage is TRBJ1-6, with D possibly matching TRBD1 (5 bases). CDR1 is MDHEN, CDR2 SYDVKM, per germline. Between the trimmed V and J ends, which lost 4 bases and 0 bases, there was a span of 10 bases. The CDR3 length is 16 residues. In DNA form, the CDR3 reads TGTGCCAGCAGTTCCAGGGTTGACTCCTATAATTCACCCCTCCACTTT. Translating it yields CASSSRVDSYNSPLHF. Complete variable domain (other parts from reference TRBV28 and TRBJ1-6): DVKVTQSSRYLVKRTGEKVFLECVQDMDHENMFWYRQDPGLGLRLIYFSYDVKMKEKGDIPEGYSVSREKKERFSLILESASTNQTSMYLCASSSRVDSYNSPLHFGNGTRLTVT.

Concerning this clone itself: The junction differs from germline at one of its ends, possibly a read error. V is TRBV28 and J is TRBJ1-2; 8 bases are shared with TRBD1. CDR1 and CDR2 (germline): MDHEN, SYDVKM. This CDR3 comprises 15 residues. The CDR3 loop reads CASSSTGDPIVSSRF. The CDR3 DNA reads as TGTGCCAGCAGTTCGACAGGGGACCCGATAGTTAGTTCTCGCTTC.

The chain combines TRBV7-3 with TRBJ1-1; TRBD1 is a possible D gene (6 bases). This CDR3 region has 13 residues. From germline, CDR1 is SGHTA and CDR2 FQGTGA. V was shortened by 3 bases and J by 9 bases, with 14 bases between the two germline ends. CDR3 DNA sequence: TGTGCCAGCAGCTTGACGACAGGCGGACAAGCTTTCTTT. Amino acid sequence: CASSLTTGGQAFF.

The J gene is TRBJ2-1, the V gene TRBV5-6, with 13 bases lining up with TRBD2. Losses at the gene ends were 3 bases for V and 8 bases for J; bases not matched to a gene: 5. Germline-derived CDR1 and CDR2 are SGHDT and YYEEEE. The CDR3 loop spans 15 amino acids. The CDR3 is CASSSGLAGLDEQFF. In DNA form, the CDR3 reads TGTGCCAGCAGCTCGGGACTAGCGGGGCTGGATGAGCAGTTCTTC.